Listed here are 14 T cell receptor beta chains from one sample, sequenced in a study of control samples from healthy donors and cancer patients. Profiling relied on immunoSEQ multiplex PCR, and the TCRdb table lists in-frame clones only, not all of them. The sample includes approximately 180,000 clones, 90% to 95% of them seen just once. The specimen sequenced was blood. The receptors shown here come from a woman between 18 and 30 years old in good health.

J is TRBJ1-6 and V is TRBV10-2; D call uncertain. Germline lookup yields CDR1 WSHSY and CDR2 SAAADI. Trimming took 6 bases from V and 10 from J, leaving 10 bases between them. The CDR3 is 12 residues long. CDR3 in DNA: TGCGCCAGCAGGGGCCCTGAGTCACCCCTCCACTTT. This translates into CASRGPESPLHF.

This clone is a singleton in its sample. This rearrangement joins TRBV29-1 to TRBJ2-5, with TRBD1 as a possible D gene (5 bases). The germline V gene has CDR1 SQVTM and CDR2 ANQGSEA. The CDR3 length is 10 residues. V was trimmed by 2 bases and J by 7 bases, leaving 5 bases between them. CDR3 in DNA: TGCAGCGTTGAACAGGGGACCCAGTACTTC. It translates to CSVEQGTQYF.

CDR3 sequence reads: CASSIGAGRYEKLFF. CDR3 DNA: TGCGCCAGTTCGATCGGGGCAGGGAGGTATGAAAAACTGTTTTTT. J is TRBJ1-4 and V is TRBV10-2; a possible D gene is TRBD1 (5 bases). The CDR3 runs 15 residues. CDR1 and CDR2 from the germline V gene are WSHSY and SAAADI. The ends were cut back, 9 bases at V and 6 bases at J, with 20 bases in the middle.

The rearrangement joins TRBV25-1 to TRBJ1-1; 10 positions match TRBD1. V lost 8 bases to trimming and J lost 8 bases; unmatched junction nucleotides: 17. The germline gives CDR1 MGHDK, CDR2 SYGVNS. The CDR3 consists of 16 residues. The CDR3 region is CASRGQGGPSIKEAFF. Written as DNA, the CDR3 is TGTGCCAGCCGCGGACAGGGGGGCCCCTCCATTAAGGAAGCTTTCTTT.

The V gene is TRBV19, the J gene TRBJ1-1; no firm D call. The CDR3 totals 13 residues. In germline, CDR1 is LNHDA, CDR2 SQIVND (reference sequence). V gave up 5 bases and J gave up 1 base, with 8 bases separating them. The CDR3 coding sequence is TGTGCCAGTAGTGGGCGAACGAACACTGAAGCTTTCTTT. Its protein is CASSGRTNTEAFF.

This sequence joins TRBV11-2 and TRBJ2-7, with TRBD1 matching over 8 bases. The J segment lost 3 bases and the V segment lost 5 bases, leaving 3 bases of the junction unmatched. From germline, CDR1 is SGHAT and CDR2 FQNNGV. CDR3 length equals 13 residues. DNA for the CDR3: TGTGCCAGCAGCCTCACAGGGGGCTACGAGCAGTACTTC. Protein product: CASSLTGGYEQYF.

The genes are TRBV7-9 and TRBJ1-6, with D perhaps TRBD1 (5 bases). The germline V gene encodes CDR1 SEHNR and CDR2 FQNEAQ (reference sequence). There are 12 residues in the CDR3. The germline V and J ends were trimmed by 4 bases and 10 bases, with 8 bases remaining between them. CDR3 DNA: TGTGCCAGCAGCTCCGGGGGATCACCCCTCCACTTT. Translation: CASSSGGSPLHF.

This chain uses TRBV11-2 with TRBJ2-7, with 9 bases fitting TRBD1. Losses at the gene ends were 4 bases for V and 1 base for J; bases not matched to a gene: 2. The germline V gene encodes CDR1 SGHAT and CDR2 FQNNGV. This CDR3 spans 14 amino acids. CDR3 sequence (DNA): TGTGCCAGCAGCTGGGGGACAGGGTCCTACGAGCAGTACTTC. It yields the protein CASSWGTGSYEQYF. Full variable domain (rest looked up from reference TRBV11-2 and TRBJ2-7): EAGVAQSPRYKIIEKRQSVAFWCNPISGHATLYWYQQILGQGPKLLIQFQNNGVVDDSQLPKDRFSAERLKGVDSTLKIQPAKLEDSAVYLCASSWGTGSYEQYFGPGTRLTVT.

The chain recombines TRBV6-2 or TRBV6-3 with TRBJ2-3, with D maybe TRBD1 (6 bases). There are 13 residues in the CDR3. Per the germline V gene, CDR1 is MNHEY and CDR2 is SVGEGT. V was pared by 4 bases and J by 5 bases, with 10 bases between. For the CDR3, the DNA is TGTGCCAGCAGTTTTGAGGGGGAAGATACGCAGTATTTT. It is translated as CASSFEGEDTQYF.

The CDR3 DNA reads as TGTGCCAGCAGCTCCGACAAGTCCTATGGCTACACCTTC. As protein: CASSSDKSYGYTF. V and J are TRBV12-3 or TRBV12-4 and TRBJ1-2; D is undetermined. The CDR3 extends over 13 amino acids. V was trimmed by 6 bases and J by 4 bases, leaving 12 bases between them.

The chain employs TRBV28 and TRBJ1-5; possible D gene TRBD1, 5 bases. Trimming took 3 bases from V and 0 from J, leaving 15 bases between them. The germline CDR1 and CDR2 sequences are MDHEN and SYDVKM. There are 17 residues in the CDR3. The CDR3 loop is CASSFLRDSYSNQPQHF. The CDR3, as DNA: TGTGCCAGCAGTTTTCTCCGGGACTCCTATAGCAATCAGCCCCAGCATTTT.

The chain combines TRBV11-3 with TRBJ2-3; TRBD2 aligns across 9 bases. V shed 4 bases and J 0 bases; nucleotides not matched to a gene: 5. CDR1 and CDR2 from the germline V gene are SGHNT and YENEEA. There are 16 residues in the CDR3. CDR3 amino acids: CASSSRTSASTDTQYF. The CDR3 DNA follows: TGTGCCAGCAGCTCCCGGACTAGCGCCAGCACAGATACGCAGTATTTT.

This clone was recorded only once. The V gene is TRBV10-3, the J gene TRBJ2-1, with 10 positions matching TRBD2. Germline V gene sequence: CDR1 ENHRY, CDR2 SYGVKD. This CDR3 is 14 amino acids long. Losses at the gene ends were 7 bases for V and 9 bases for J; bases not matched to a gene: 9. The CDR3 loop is CAIKLAGGGTEQFF. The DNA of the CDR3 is TGTGCCATCAAGTTAGCGGGGGGAGGGACTGAGCAGTTCTTC.

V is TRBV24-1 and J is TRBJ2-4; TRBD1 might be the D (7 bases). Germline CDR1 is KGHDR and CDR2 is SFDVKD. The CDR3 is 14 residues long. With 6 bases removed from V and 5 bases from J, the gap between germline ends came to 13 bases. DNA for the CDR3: TGTGCCACCAGTAGGGGCGGGACAGAAAACATTCAGTACTTC. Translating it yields CATSRGGTENIQYF.